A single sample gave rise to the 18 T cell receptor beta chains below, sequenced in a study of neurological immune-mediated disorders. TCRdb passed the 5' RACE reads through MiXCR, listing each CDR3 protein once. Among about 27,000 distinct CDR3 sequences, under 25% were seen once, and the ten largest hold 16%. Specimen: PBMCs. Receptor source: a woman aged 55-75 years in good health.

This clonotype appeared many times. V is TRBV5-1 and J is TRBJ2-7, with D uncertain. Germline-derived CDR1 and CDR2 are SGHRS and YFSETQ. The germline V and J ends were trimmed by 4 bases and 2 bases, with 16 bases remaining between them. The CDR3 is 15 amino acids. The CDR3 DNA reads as TGCGCCAGCAGCCTAGGCCCCCAAAAGACCTACGAGCAGTACTTC. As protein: CASSLGPQKTYEQYF.

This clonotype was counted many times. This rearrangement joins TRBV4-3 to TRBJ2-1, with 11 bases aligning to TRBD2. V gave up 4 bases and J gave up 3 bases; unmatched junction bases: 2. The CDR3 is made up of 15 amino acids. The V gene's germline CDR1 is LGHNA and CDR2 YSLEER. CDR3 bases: TGCGCCAGCAGCCGCGGGACTAGCGGCTACAATGAGCAGTTCTTC. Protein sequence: CASSRGTSGYNEQFF.

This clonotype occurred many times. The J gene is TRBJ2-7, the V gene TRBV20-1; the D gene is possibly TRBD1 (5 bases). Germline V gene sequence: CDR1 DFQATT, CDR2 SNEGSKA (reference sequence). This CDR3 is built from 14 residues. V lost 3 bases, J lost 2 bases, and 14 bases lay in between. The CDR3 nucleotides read TGCAGTGCTAGGGTGGACAAGGTTCCCTACGAGCAGTACTTC. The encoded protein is CSARVDKVPYEQYF.

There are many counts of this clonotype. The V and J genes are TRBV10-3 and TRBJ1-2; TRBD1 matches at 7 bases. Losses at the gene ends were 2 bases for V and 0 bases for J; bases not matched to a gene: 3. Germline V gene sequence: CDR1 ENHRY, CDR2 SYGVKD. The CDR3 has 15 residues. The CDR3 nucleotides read TGTGCCATCAGTGAGGGCGGGACAGCTAACTATGGCTACACCTTC. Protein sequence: CAISEGGTANYGYTF.

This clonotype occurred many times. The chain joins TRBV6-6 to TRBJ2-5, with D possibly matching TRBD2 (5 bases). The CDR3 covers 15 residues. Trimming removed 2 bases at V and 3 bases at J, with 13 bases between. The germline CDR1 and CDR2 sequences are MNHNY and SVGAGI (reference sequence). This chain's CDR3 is CASSYLGVAKETQYF. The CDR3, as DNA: TGTGCCAGCAGTTACCTCGGGGTGGCGAAAGAGACCCAGTACTTC.

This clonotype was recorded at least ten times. For the CDR3, the DNA is TGCAGCGTCGCCTCTAGCGGACCTAATACAGATACGCAGTATTTT. This sequence encodes CSVASSGPNTDTQYF. The chain joins TRBV29-1 to TRBJ2-3; 7 positions agree with TRBD2. J lost 3 bases, V lost 6 bases, and 12 bases had no gene match. This CDR3 region has 15 residues. Per the germline V gene, CDR1 is SQVTM and CDR2 is ANQGSEA.

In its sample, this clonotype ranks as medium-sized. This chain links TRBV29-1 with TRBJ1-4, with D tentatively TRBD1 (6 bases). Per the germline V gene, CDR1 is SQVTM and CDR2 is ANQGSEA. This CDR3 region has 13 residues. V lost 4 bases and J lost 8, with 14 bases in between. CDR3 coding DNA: TGCAGCGTTGGAGGGAAAGGGGGAGAAAAACTGTTTTTT. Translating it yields CSVGGKGGEKLFF. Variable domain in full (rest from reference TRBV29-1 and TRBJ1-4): SAVISQKPSRDICQRGTSLTIQCQVDSQVTMMFWYRQQPGQSLTLIATANQGSEATYESGFVIDKFPISRPNLTFSTLTVSNMSPEDSSIYLCSVGGKGGEKLFFGSGTQLSVL.

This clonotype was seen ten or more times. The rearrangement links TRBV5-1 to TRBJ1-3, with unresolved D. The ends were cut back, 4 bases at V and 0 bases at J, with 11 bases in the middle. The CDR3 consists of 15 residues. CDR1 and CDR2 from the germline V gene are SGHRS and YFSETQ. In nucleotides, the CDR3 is TGCGCCAGCAGCCGCGACACACTCTCTGGAAACACCATATATTTT. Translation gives CASSRDTLSGNTIYF.

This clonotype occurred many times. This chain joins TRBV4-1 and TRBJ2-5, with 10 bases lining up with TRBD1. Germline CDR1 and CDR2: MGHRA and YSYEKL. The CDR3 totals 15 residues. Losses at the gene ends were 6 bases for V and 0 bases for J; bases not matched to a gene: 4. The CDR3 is CASSRTGGYQETQYF. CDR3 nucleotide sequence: TGCGCCAGCAGTAGGACAGGGGGGTACCAAGAGACCCAGTACTTC.

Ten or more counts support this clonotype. CDR3 nucleotide sequence: TGCAGTGCTAGGACCGAACTCAGTAAGCGCGGGGAGCTGTTTTTT. Its protein is CSARTELSKRGELFF. This chain links TRBV20-1 with TRBJ2-2; no firm D call. Trimming cost V 3 bases and J 7 bases, with 18 bases left between them. The CDR3 is 15 residues long. Germline lookup yields CDR1 DFQATT and CDR2 SNEGSKA (reference sequence).

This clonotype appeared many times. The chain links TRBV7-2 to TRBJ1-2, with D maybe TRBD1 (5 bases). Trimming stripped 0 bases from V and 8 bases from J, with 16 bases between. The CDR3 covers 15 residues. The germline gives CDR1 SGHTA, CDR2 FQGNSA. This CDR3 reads CASSLALRVMRGYTF. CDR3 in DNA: TGTGCCAGCAGCTTAGCTCTCAGGGTCATGAGGGGCTACACCTTC.

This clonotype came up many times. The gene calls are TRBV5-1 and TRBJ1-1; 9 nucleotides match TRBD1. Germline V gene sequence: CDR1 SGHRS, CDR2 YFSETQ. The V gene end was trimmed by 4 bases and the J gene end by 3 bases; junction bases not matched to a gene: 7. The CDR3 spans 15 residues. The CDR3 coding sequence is TGCGCCAGCAGCCTGACGGGACAGGGAGACACTGAAGCTTTCTTT. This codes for CASSLTGQGDTEAFF.

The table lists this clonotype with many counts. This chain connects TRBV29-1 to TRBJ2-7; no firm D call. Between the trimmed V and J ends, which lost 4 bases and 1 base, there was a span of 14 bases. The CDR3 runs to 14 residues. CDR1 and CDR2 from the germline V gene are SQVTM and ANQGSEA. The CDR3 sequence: CSVALQSYSYEQYF. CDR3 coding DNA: TGCAGCGTTGCGTTGCAGTCATATTCCTACGAGCAGTACTTC.

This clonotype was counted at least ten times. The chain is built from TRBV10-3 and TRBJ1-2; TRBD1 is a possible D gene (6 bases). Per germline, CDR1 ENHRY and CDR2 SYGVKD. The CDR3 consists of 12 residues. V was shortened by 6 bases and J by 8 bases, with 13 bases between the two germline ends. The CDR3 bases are TGTGCCATCAGCCCACAGGGAGTCGGCTACACCTTC. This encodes CAISPQGVGYTF.

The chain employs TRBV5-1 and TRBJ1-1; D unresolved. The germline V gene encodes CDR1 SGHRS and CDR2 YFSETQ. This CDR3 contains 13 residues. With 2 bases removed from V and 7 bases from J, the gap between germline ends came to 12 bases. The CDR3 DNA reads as TGCGCCAGCAGCTTCGGGCAGATCGATGAAGCTTTCTTT. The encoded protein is CASSFGQIDEAFF.

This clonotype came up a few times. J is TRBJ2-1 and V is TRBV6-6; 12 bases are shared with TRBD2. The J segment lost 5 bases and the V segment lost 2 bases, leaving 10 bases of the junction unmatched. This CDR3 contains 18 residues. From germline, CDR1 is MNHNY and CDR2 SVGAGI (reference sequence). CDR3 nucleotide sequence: TGTGCCAGCAGTTACCTCTCTAGCGGGAGGGCCAAAGACAATGAGCAGTTCTTC. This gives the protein CASSYLSSGRAKDNEQFF.

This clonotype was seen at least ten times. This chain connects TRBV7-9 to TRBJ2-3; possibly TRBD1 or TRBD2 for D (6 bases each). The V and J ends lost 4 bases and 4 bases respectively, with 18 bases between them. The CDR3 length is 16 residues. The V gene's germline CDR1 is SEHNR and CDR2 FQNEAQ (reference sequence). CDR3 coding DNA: TGTGCCAGCAGCTCCGAACAGGGAGGATTTTCAGATACGCAGTATTTT. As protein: CASSSEQGGFSDTQYF.

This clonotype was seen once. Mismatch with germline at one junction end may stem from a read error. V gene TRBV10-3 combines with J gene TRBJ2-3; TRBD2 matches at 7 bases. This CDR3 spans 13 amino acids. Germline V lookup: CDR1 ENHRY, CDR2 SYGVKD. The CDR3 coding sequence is TGTACCATCAGGGAGGGAGAGGGCGATACGCAGTATTTT. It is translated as CTIREGEGDTQYF.